This TCR beta chain originates from a study of immune heterogeneity within non-small cell lung tumors. General study points: Across individual patients, the high-frequency T-cell receptor beta clonotypes were largely distinct.

Germline loops: CDR1 SGHAT, CDR2 FQDESV (reference sequence). The CDR3 loop spans 14 amino acids. Trimming removed 2 bases from V and 3 bases from J; junction bases left unmatched: 1. Multiplex PCR was performed with 32 V and 13 J primers, and it amplified TCR beta CDR3. MiXCR, applied by TCRdb to the multiplex PCR reads, yields one record per CDR3 protein. The repertoire holds around 15,000 distinct CDR3 sequences, with 25% to 35% as singletons. Note on this clonotype: Antigen specificity is unknown.

Bulk tumor genomic DNA served as template, at around 580 ng per sample. Biopsy collection occurred during surgery, with several far-apart biopsies per primary tumor. Enrolled patients presented with newly diagnosed, previously untreated non-small cell lung cancer and underwent curative surgery. The chain couples TRBV11-1 to TRBJ2-3; 8 bases match TRBD2. Sequencing input: lung tumor tissue. The receptor's source is a woman between 50 and 59 years old with non-small cell lung cancer. The CDR3 nucleotides are TGTGCCAGCAGCTTAAGCGGGAGTACAGATACGCAGTATTTT. The encoded protein is CASSLSGSTDTQYF.